What follows are 15 T cell receptor beta chains derived from one specimen sequenced in a study of Ad26.COV2.S vaccination and SARS-CoV-2 variants. The treatment: 15 to 20 received Ad26.COV2.S at low or high dose, single or two shots; 5 received placebo; per-sample allocation not given. The samples date from day 63 after the first vaccine or placebo injection. Method: immunoSEQ multiplex PCR; TCRdb's copy keeps in-frame clones and lacks some. The top ten clones hold around 5.5% of a sample with some 330,000 clones, around 90% of them seen once. This specimen was peripheral blood, taken in a trial of Ad26.COV2.S vaccine versus placebo. All receptors derive from a person between 18 and 65 years old who received the Ad26.COV2.S COVID-19 vaccine or a placebo.

The rearrangement uses TRBV5-5 and TRBJ2-7; 8 bases match TRBD1. Germline trimming cut 2 bases from V and 3 bases from J; bases unmatched to any gene: 1. The germline gives CDR1 SGHKS, CDR2 YYEKEE (reference sequence). CDR3 length: 13 amino acids. The chain's CDR3 is CASSFTGGYEQYV. The CDR3 region has the DNA TGTGCCAGCAGCTTTACAGGGGGCTACGAGCAGTACGTC.

The chain joins TRBV19 to TRBJ2-1; a weak D match, TRBD2 (6 bases). CDR1 LNHDA and CDR2 SQIVND come from the germline V gene (reference sequence). The V end was cut by 3 bases, the J end by 4 bases, with 10 bases between. The CDR3 extends over 14 amino acids. CDR3 nucleotide sequence: TGTGCCAGTAGTATTAGGCGGGGATACAATGAGCAGTTCTTC. Translated: CASSIRRGYNEQFF.

J is TRBJ1-1 and V is TRBV29-1; D is undetermined. Germline CDR1 reads SQVTM; CDR2 reads ANQGSEA. V gave up 5 bases and J gave up 0 bases, with 7 bases separating them. CDR3 size: 12 residues. CDR3 residues: CSVINLNTEAFF. For the CDR3, the DNA is TGCAGCGTTATAAATCTGAACACTGAAGCTTTCTTT.

This clone was observed a single time. This chain joins TRBV6-6 and TRBJ1-1; 11 bases fit TRBD1. The CDR3 is 12 residues long. V was clipped by 4 bases and J by 11 bases; unmatched bases: 3. Germline-derived CDR1 and CDR2 are MNHNY and SVGAGI (reference sequence). The CDR3 loop is CASSSGQGAAFF. The DNA of the CDR3 is TGTGCCAGCAGTTCTGGACAGGGGGCGGCTTTCTTT.

The chain combines TRBV11-2 with TRBJ2-5, with D tentatively TRBD1 or TRBD2 (6 bases each). Trimming stripped 1 base from V and 2 bases from J, with 11 bases between. This CDR3 comprises 15 residues. Germline V CDR1 and CDR2: SGHAT, FQNNGV. As DNA, the CDR3 is TGTGCCAGCAGCTTAGTTTGGGGGGCGCAAGAGACCCAGTACTTC. Translated: CASSLVWGAQETQYF. The whole variable domain, remainder taken from reference TRBV11-2 and TRBJ2-5, is EAGVAQSPRYKIIEKRQSVAFWCNPISGHATLYWYQQILGQGPKLLIQFQNNGVVDDSQLPKDRFSAERLKGVDSTLKIQPAKLEDSAVYLCASSLVWGAQETQYFGPGTRLLVL.

This clone was picked up one time. This sequence joins TRBV7-2 and TRBJ2-2; D may be TRBD1 (6 bases). CDR3 length equals 14 residues. Germline CDR1 and CDR2: SGHTA and FQGNSA. Trimming took 6 bases from V and 4 from J, leaving 12 bases between them. CDR3 protein: CASRRDTLTGELFF. DNA of the CDR3: TGTGCCAGCAGACGGGACACCCTCACCGGGGAGCTGTTTTTT.

This chain connects TRBV19 to TRBJ1-5; perhaps TRBD1 as D (5 bases). Germline V gene sequence: CDR1 LNHDA, CDR2 SQIVND (reference sequence). There are 16 residues in the CDR3. The V and J ends lost 5 bases and 1 base respectively, with 15 bases between them. CDR3 nucleotide sequence: TGTGCCAGTAGTCGGGTCGGGGGTTCGAGCAATCAGCCCCAGCATTTT. Translated: CASSRVGGSSNQPQHF.

CDR3 nucleotides: TGTGCCAGCCTCCTAGCATTGACAGATACGCAGTATTTT. This translates into CASLLALTDTQYF. The chain is built from TRBV2 and TRBJ2-3, with D possibly matching TRBD2 (5 bases). The CDR3 is made up of 13 amino acids. Germline CDR1 and CDR2: SNHLY and FYNNEI. With 8 bases removed from V and 3 bases from J, the gap between germline ends came to 12 bases.

The rearrangement uses TRBV5-1 and TRBJ1-3, with TRBD1 as a possible D gene (6 bases). This CDR3 region has 15 residues. The germline gives CDR1 SGHRS, CDR2 YFSETQ. V lost 0 bases and J 2 bases, leaving 9 bases between the germline ends. CDR3 DNA: TGCGCCAGCAGCTTGGATTGGACAGCTGGAAACACCATATATTTT. Protein: CASSLDWTAGNTIYF.

V usage is TRBV15 and J usage is TRBJ1-1; D may be TRBD1 (6 bases). Germline-derived CDR1 and CDR2 are LNHNV and YYDKDF (reference sequence). Trimming took off 0 bases at V and 1 base at J, with 12 bases between the two ends. The CDR3 is 16 residues long. CDR3 protein: CATSRDWGQTNTEAFF. The CDR3, as DNA: TGTGCCACCAGCAGAGATTGGGGACAAACGAACACTGAAGCTTTCTTT.

This chain links TRBV12-3 or TRBV12-4 with TRBJ2-5, with TRBD2 matching 7 bases. V was pared by 6 bases and J by 4 bases, with 5 bases of the junction left unmatched. The CDR3 sequence is 13 residues long. The CDR3 coding sequence is TGTGCCAGCAGCCCTAGCGGAGTAGAGACCCAGTACTTC. It yields the protein CASSPSGVETQYF.

This chain's CDR3 is CASSLEVVYEQYF. The DNA of the CDR3 is TGTGCCAGCAGCTTAGAAGTGGTCTACGAGCAGTACTTC. The chain has TRBV11-2 and TRBJ2-7; D remains unclear. Germline CDR1 reads SGHAT; CDR2 reads FQNNGV. The length of the CDR3 is 13 residues. The germline V and J ends were trimmed by 0 bases and 3 bases, with 6 bases remaining between them.

The chain is built from TRBV19 and TRBJ1-3; D is unresolved. CDR1 and CDR2 (germline): LNHDA, SQIVND (reference sequence). CDR3 length equals 14 residues. V was trimmed by 6 bases and J by 1 base, leaving 10 bases between them. CDR3 sequence (DNA): TGTGCCAGTAGCAGGAGGGAATCTGGAAACACCATATATTTT. Residues: CASSRRESGNTIYF.

The chain combines TRBV10-3 with TRBJ1-5, with 9 nucleotides matching TRBD1. V dropped 3 bases and J dropped 4; count of bases not matched to a gene: 4. The CDR3 has 15 amino acids. Germline V gene data show CDR1 as ENHRY and CDR2 as SYGVKD. The CDR3 spells CAISDWTGDNQPQHF. The DNA for the CDR3 is TGTGCCATCAGTGATTGGACAGGGGATAATCAGCCCCAGCATTTT.

The V gene is TRBV4-3, the J gene TRBJ1-3, with D possibly matching TRBD1 (5 bases). The CDR3 contains 15 residues. Trimming took off 6 bases at V and 0 bases at J, with 12 bases between the two ends. Germline V gene data show CDR1 as LGHNA and CDR2 as YSLEER. In DNA form, the CDR3 reads TGCGCCAGCAGGAGTGGGACGGGCTCTGGAAACACCATATATTTT. It codes for CASRSGTGSGNTIYF.